This T cell receptor beta chain was recorded in a study of identical twins. Findings and caveats of the study: Whereas memory repertoires showed no such difference, abundant cord blood beta clonotypes carried fewer insertions. The models gave estimates that fell short of the out-of-frame TCR alpha sharing seen in monozygotic twins.

V was pared by 0 bases and J by 2 bases, with 13 bases between. Germline values: CDR1 DFQATT, CDR2 SNEGSKA (reference sequence). This CDR3 is 15 amino acids long. TCRdb re-analysed the 5' RACE reads in MiXCR, keeping a single row per CDR3 protein. The sample has some 730,000 distinct CDR3 sequences, about 20% seen once. This clonotype was seen a few times. Its specificity is not known. A further study also used this sample, focusing on T cells expressing NK-cell markers. From that paper: Sorted CD3+CD56+NKG2C+, CD3+CD56+NKG2C- and CD3+CD56-NKG2C+ T-cell subsets were beta-chain profiled. HCMV specificity of the expanded NKG2C+ T cell clones was not established.

The chain recombines TRBV20-1 with TRBJ1-1; the D gene is possibly TRBD1 (6 bases). The receptor comes from a woman between 18 and 30 years old in good health. The sequencing input was PBMCs. The CDR3 protein is CSARDRGGGNTEAFF. The CDR3 region has the DNA TGCAGTGCTAGAGATCGGGGAGGGGGAAACACTGAAGCTTTCTTT.